The sequence of this TCR beta chain was determined in a study of human T cells and chemical hapten exposure. On the study more broadly: The patch tests put 0.01% DPC on the skin of the upper back and were read 6 days later.

Details on this clonotype: Its antigen remains unknown.

Overall study findings and caveats: Expanded TCRs formed significantly more large CDR3 similarity clusters than controls.

Trimming removed 2 bases from V and 5 bases from J, with 16 bases in between. The CDR3 is 16 residues long. CDR1 and CDR2 from the germline V gene are SGHVS and FNYEAQ. Regarding time point: patch test 2, 6 weeks after DPC sensitization. Treatment denoted: therapeutic diphenylcyclopropenone sensitization with weekly scalp DPC. The study used a library that attached unique molecular identifiers to individual cDNA molecules. In the source study's methods: A per-sample median of roughly 96,000 TCRs was observed, with a range of about 23,224 to 750,000. One entry per CDR3 protein, called by TCRdb with MiXCR from the RACE reads. The V and J calls, along with clone size, are taken from TCRdb and not from the paper's own processing. The table has 65,000 to 95,000 distinct CDR3 sequences, 6.5% to 8% seen once.

The receptor comes from a woman younger than 45 with alopecia areata. Some clones in this sample may be carry-over from other donors' samples. This material consisted of whole blood, taken in connection with sensitization to the hapten diphenylcyclopropenone (DPC). The chain couples TRBV7-6 to TRBJ1-5, with TRBD1 as a possible D gene (6 bases). Here the CDR3 reads CASSLLPGRGDQPQHF. The DNA for the CDR3 is TGTGCCAGCAGCTTATTGCCCGGCAGGGGTGATCAGCCCCAGCATTTT.